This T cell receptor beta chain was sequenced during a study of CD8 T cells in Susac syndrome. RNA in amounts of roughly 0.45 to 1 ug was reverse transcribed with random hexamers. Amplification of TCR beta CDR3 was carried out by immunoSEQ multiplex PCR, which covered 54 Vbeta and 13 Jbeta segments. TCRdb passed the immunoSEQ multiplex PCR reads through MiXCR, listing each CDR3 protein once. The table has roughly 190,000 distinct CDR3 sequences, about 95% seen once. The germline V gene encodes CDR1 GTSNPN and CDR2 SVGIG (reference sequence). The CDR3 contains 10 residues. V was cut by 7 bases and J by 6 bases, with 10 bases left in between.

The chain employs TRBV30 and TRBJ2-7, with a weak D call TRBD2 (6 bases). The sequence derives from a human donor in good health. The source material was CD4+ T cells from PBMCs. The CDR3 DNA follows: TGTGCCTTGCGGGATTCCGAGCAGTACTTC. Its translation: CALRDSEQYF.